The 11 T cell receptor beta chains given below trace back to one sample, sequenced in a study of shared clonotypes between healthy human individuals. As defined, naive CD8 cells were CD45RO-negative and positively selected for CCR7, with terminally differentiated effector memory CD45RA+ cells excluded. This table comes from immunoSEQ multiplex PCR, and its TCRdb copy is limited to in-frame clones, with some not included. The data hold around 610,000 clones, with about 95% observed a single time. Specimen: naive CD8+ T cells sorted from blood. The receptors derive from a young woman in good health.

DNA of the CDR3: TGTGCCAGCAGTTTATCGTGGTTAGGCGGCAATCAGCCCCAGCATTTT. Translating gives CASSLSWLGGNQPQHF. The rearrangement joins TRBV27 to TRBJ1-5; D gene uncertain. Germline V lookup: CDR1 MNHEY, CDR2 SMNVEV (reference sequence). The CDR3 is 16 amino acids. The V end was cut by 0 bases, the J end by 2 bases, with 11 bases between.

This chain links TRBV7-8 with TRBJ1-1; 8 bases line up with TRBD1. The CDR3 consists of 16 residues. CDR1 SGHVS and CDR2 FQNEAQ come from the germline V gene. The V segment lost 5 bases and the J segment 1 base; nucleotides outside the gene matches: 9. The CDR3 protein is CASSRTVDRGNTEAFF. The DNA for the CDR3 is TGTGCCAGCAGCCGAACAGTTGACAGGGGGAACACTGAAGCTTTCTTT.

This clone has a single count. This sequence joins TRBV11-2 and TRBJ1-4; TRBD1 might be the D (5 bases). Germline V CDR1 and CDR2: SGHAT, FQNNGV. The CDR3 has 15 amino acids. Trimming pared 1 base from V and 1 base from J, leaving 7 bases between. CDR3 DNA: TGTGCCAGCAGCTTAGTAACAGGAACTAATGAAAAACTGTTTTTT. Its translation: CASSLVTGTNEKLFF.

The V call is TRBV19, the J call TRBJ1-1; D gene unclear. Trimming removed 7 bases from V and 4 bases from J, with 16 bases in between. The length of the CDR3 is 14 residues. CDR1 and CDR2 (germline): LNHDA, SQIVND (reference sequence). CDR3 amino acids: CASKVREASTEAFF. The CDR3 nucleotides are TGTGCCAGTAAGGTGAGGGAGGCGAGCACTGAAGCTTTCTTT.

This clone was seen only once. The chain employs TRBV5-6 and TRBJ1-2, with a weak D call TRBD1 (6 bases). With 4 bases removed from V and 4 bases from J, the gap between germline ends came to 26 bases. Germline V lookup: CDR1 SGHDT, CDR2 YYEEEE. The CDR3 loop spans 18 amino acids. The CDR3 here is CASSPPGVPGESGYGYTF. The CDR3 region has the DNA TGTGCCAGCAGCCCGCCAGGGGTCCCGGGTGAGTCGGGCTATGGCTACACCTTC. Full variable domain (rest looked up from reference TRBV5-6 and TRBJ1-2): DAGVTQSPTHLIKTRGQQVTLRCSPKSGHDTVSWYQQALGQGPQFIFQYYEEEERQRGNFPDRFSGHQFPNYSSELNVNALLLGDSALYLCASSPPGVPGESGYGYTFGSGTRLTVV.

This clone was detected once. The V gene is TRBV4-1, the J gene TRBJ2-3, with TRBD2 matching 11 bases. The V gene's germline CDR1 is MGHRA and CDR2 YSYEKL. V trimming: 4 bases; J trimming: 0 bases; junction bases outside the gene matches: 3. The CDR3 is 16 amino acids. The CDR3 loop is CASSPRLAGSTDTQYF. DNA of the CDR3: TGCGCCAGCAGCCCCAGACTAGCGGGAAGCACAGATACGCAGTATTTT.

This clone was seen more than once but under ten times. The chain employs TRBV27 and TRBJ2-3; 9 bases map to TRBD2. The CDR3 has 13 residues. V was pared by 6 bases and J by 10 bases, with 8 bases of the junction left unmatched. The germline gives CDR1 MNHEY, CDR2 SMNVEV (reference sequence). CDR3 DNA sequence: TGTGCCAGCAGGGAGTATACTAGCGGGCCGCAGTATTTT. Residues: CASREYTSGPQYF.

The chain joins TRBV28 to TRBJ2-1, with 8 bases identical to TRBD2. V shed 1 base and J 5 bases; nucleotides not matched to a gene: 7. Germline values: CDR1 MDHEN, CDR2 SYDVKM. The CDR3 is 16 residues long. The CDR3 here is CASSLFSSGRNNEQFF. The CDR3 DNA follows: TGTGCCAGCAGTTTATTCTCTAGCGGGCGAAACAATGAGCAGTTCTTC.

The chain links TRBV4-1 to TRBJ2-7, with unresolved D. The CDR3 is 15 amino acids. V lost 0 bases and J lost 2, with 11 bases in between. Germline-derived CDR1 and CDR2 are MGHRA and YSYEKL. CDR3 protein: CASSQDSERPYEQYF. The CDR3 DNA reads TGCGCCAGCAGCCAAGATTCTGAGCGCCCCTACGAGCAGTACTTC.

This chain links TRBV5-6 with TRBJ2-7; tentatively, D is TRBD2 (5 bases). From germline, CDR1 is SGHDT and CDR2 YYEEEE. This CDR3 is 14 amino acids long. The V end was cut by 2 bases, the J end by 5 bases, with 14 bases between. CDR3 amino acids: CASSFSGVVDEQYF. In DNA, the CDR3 is TGTGCCAGCAGCTTCAGCGGAGTCGTAGACGAGCAGTACTTC. The entire variable domain, with the rest obtained from reference TRBV5-6 and TRBJ2-7, is as follows: DAGVTQSPTHLIKTRGQQVTLRCSPKSGHDTVSWYQQALGQGPQFIFQYYEEEERQRGNFPDRFSGHQFPNYSSELNVNALLLGDSALYLCASSFSGVVDEQYFGPGTRLTVT.

The chain employs TRBV28 and TRBJ2-1; 15 bases agree with TRBD2. Losses at the gene ends were 8 bases for V and 5 bases for J; bases not matched to a gene: 1. In germline, CDR1 is MDHEN, CDR2 SYDVKM. This CDR3 comprises 14 residues. CDR3 DNA: TGTGCCAGCGGACTAGCGGGAGGGAACAATGAGCAGTTCTTC. Translated: CASGLAGGNNEQFF.